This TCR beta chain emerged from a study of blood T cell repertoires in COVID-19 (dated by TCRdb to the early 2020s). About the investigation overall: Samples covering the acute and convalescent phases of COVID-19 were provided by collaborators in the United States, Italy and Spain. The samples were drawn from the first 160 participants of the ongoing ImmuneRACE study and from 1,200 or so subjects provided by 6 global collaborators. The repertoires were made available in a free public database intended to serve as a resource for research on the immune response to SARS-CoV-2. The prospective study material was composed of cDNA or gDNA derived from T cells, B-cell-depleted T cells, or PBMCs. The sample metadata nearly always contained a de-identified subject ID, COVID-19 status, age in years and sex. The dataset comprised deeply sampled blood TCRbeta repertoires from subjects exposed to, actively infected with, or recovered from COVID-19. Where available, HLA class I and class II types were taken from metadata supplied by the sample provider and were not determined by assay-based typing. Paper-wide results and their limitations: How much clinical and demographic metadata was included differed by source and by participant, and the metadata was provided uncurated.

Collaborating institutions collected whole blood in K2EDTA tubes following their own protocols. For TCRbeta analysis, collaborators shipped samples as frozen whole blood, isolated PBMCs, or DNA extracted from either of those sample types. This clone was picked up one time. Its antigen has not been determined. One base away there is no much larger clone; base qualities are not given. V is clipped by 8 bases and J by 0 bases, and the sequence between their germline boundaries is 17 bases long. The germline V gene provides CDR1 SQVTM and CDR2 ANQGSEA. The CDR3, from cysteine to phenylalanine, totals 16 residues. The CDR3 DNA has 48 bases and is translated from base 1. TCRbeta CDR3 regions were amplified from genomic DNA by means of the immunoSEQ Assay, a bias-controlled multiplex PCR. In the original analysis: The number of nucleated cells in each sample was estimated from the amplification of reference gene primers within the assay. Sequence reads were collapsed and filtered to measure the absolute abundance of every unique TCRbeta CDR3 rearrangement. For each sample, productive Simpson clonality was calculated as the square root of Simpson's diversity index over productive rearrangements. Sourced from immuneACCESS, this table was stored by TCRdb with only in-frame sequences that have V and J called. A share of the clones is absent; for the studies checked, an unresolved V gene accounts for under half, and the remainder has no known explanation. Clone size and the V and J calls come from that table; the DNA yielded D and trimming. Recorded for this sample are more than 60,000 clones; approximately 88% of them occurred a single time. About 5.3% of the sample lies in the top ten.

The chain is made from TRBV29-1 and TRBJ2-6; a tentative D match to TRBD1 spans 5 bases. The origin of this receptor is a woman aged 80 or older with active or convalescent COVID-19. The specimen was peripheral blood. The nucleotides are TGCAGCACCCGGCAGGGCCGGCGCTCTGGGGCCAACGTCCTGACTTTC. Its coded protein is CSTRQGRRSGANVLTF.